This T cell receptor (beta chain) was observed in a study of shared clonotypes between healthy human individuals. The CDR3 length is 14 residues. CDR1 and CDR2 from the germline V gene are ENHRY and SYGVKD. Trimming cost V 3 bases and J 2 bases, with 9 bases left between them. TCRdb keeps only in-frame clones here, not all; method: immunoSEQ multiplex PCR. The table has roughly 1,500,000 clones, roughly 98% seen once; the top ten hold around 0.47%. The source is a man aged 25 to 40 in good health. V gene TRBV10-3 combines with J gene TRBJ2-3; D call uncertain. Sample: naive CD4+ T cells sorted from blood. This sample's subset: CD45RA+ positively selected. The CDR3 region is CAISDQDPTDTQYF. The CDR3 coding sequence is TGTGCCATCAGTGATCAAGACCCCACAGATACGCAGTATTTT.